This T cell receptor (beta chain) was sequenced in a study of radiotherapy plus CTLA-4 blockade in lung cancer. Only in-frame clones appear in the TCRdb table, and some are missing; sequencing was by immunoSEQ multiplex PCR. The sample lists 120,000 or so clones, 75% to 90% seen once, with 6.9% in the top ten. The germline V gene has CDR1 MNHEY and CDR2 SMNVEV (reference sequence). Trimming left V 6 bases short and J 6 bases short, with 14 bases between. The CDR3 has 13 amino acids. The sequencing here drew on peripheral blood, taken from a patient treated with radiotherapy plus ipilimumab. The chain is built from TRBV27 and TRBJ1-1, with D maybe TRBD1 (6 bases). The TCR comes from a human donor with non-small cell lung cancer that progressed on radiotherapy plus ipilimumab. In nucleotides, the CDR3 is TGTGCCAGCAGGCCTACAGGGCTCCCTGAAGCTTTCTTT. Its protein product is CASRPTGLPEAFF.